This passage covers 23 T cell receptor beta chains from one sample sequenced in a study of T cell responses to AZD1222 COVID-19 vaccine. Profiled with immunoSEQ multiplex PCR; TCRdb holds only in-frame clones, not every one. The sample lists about 100,000 clones, more than 75% seen once, with around 4.4% in the top ten. Sample: peripheral blood, taken on day 0 of MenACWY control vaccination. These receptors originate from an adult in good health.

Comment on this clone: The same CDR3 is also encoded by other DNA sequences in this sample. The CDR3 sequence is CASSLGSSGNTIYF. Written as DNA, the CDR3 is TGTGCCAGCAGCTTAGGAAGCTCTGGAAACACCATATATTTT. The rearrangement uses TRBV5-6 and TRBJ1-3; D is unclear. Germline CDR1 reads SGHDT; CDR2 reads YYEEEE. The CDR3 has 14 amino acids. Trimming removed 2 bases from V and 0 bases from J, with 6 bases in between. The whole variable domain, filled in from reference TRBV5-6 and TRBJ1-3, reads DAGVTQSPTHLIKTRGQQVTLRCSPKSGHDTVSWYQQALGQGPQFIFQYYEEEERQRGNFPDRFSGHQFPNYSSELNVNALLLGDSALYLCASSLGSSGNTIYFGEGSWLTVV.

This clone was observed once. The chain couples TRBV3-1 (or the pseudogene TRBV3-2) to TRBJ2-2; either TRBD1 or TRBD2 may fit D (6 bases each). The CDR3 is made up of 17 amino acids. The V gene lost 1 base and the J gene lost 6 bases, with 18 bases spanning the gap. In germline, CDR1 is LGHDT, CDR2 YNNKEL (reference sequence). DNA of the CDR3: TGTGCCAGCAGCCAAGTTGTCGGTGTAGGGGGGCCCGGGGAGCTGTTTTTT. Protein: CASSQVVGVGGPGELFF.

The chain joins TRBV7-8 to TRBJ2-7; D gene uncertain. This CDR3 comprises 13 residues. Trimming shortened V by 5 bases and J by 6 bases, and 14 bases separated the two germline ends. Germline V gives CDR1 SGHVS, CDR2 FQNEAQ. CDR3 in DNA: TGTGCCAGCAGCCACCCGATCGAAAGCGAGCAGTACTTC. It translates to CASSHPIESEQYF.

The rearrangement links TRBV4-1 to TRBJ2-3; D call uncertain. Trimming left V 1 base short and J 0 bases short, with 8 bases between. Germline CDR1 is MGHRA and CDR2 is YSYEKL. The CDR3 runs to 15 residues. As DNA, the CDR3 is TGCGCCAGCAGCCAAGGGCAGAGAAGCACAGATACGCAGTATTTT. Its protein is CASSQGQRSTDTQYF.

The genes are TRBV4-3 and TRBJ2-7, with TRBD1 matching 9 bases. The V segment lost 1 base and the J segment 4 bases; nucleotides outside the gene matches: 5. Germline V lookup: CDR1 LGHNA, CDR2 YSLEER. This CDR3 is built from 15 residues. CDR3 amino acids: CASSQGGTGTYEQYF. The CDR3 bases are TGCGCCAGCAGCCAAGGTGGGACAGGGACGTACGAGCAGTACTTC.

Only a few counts were recorded for this clone. CDR3 sequence (DNA): TGTGCCACCAGTGATCCCGGACAGGGGGCGACTGAAGCTTTCTTT. It is translated as CATSDPGQGATEAFF. The chain couples TRBV24-1 to TRBJ1-1; 11 bases line up with TRBD1. This CDR3 has 15 residues. The ends lost 3 bases at V and 5 bases at J; junction bases unmatched: 4. Germline CDR1 reads KGHDR; CDR2 reads SFDVKD.

The chain is built from TRBV4-1 and TRBJ2-6, with 7 bases that match TRBD2. This CDR3 comprises 19 residues. The junction had 14 bases not matched to a gene; V was cut back by 6 bases and J by 0 bases. Per germline, CDR1 MGHRA and CDR2 YSYEKL. CDR3 in amino acids: CASSARGGALTSGANVLTF. CDR3 bases: TGCGCCAGCAGTGCTCGGGGAGGGGCCCTGACCTCTGGGGCCAACGTCCTGACTTTC.

This rearrangement joins TRBV28 to TRBJ2-7; 10 nucleotides agree with TRBD1. The germline gives CDR1 MDHEN, CDR2 SYDVKM. The J segment lost 1 base and the V segment lost 1 base, leaving 1 base of the junction unmatched. This CDR3 has 15 residues. DNA of the CDR3: TGTGCCAGCAGTTTATCGGGACAGGGGTCCTACGAGCAGTACTTC. Protein sequence: CASSLSGQGSYEQYF.

The gene calls are TRBV10-3 and TRBJ2-1, with D hard to call. The V gene lost 5 bases and the J gene lost 5 bases, with 7 bases spanning the gap. The CDR3 length is 12 residues. Looked up from germline, CDR1 is ENHRY and CDR2 is SYGVKD. For the CDR3, the DNA is TGTGCCATCAGTAGCGACAACAATGAGCAGTTCTTC. Translating it yields CAISSDNNEQFF.

The V gene is TRBV2, the J gene TRBJ1-2; D unresolved. V lost 1 base, J lost 8 bases, and 11 bases lay in between. From germline, CDR1 is SNHLY and CDR2 FYNNEI. CDR3 size: 13 residues. The CDR3 sequence: CASSEGPWEGYTF. DNA for the CDR3: TGTGCCAGCAGTGAAGGCCCATGGGAGGGCTACACCTTC. The variable domain in full, with the rest retrieved from reference TRBV2 and TRBJ1-2, is EPEVTQTPSHQVTQMGQEVILRCVPISNHLYFYWYRQILGQKVEFLVSFYNNEISEKSEIFDDQFSVERPDGSNFTLKIRSTKLEDSAMYFCASSEGPWEGYTFGSGTRLTVV.

This sequence joins TRBV5-4 and TRBJ1-1, with D possibly being TRBD1 (6 bases). CDR3 length: 13 residues. CDR1 is SGHNT, CDR2 YYREEE, per germline (reference sequence). The V gene lost 4 bases and the J gene lost 4 bases, with 11 bases spanning the gap. The CDR3 reads CASSLQGGTEAFF. The CDR3 DNA is TGTGCCAGCAGCCTACAGGGAGGCACTGAAGCTTTCTTT.

This clone was detected once. The chain employs TRBV6-4 and TRBJ2-7; 7 bases are a match to TRBD1. The CDR3 is 18 residues long. The J segment lost 7 bases and the V segment lost 0 bases, leaving 18 bases of the junction unmatched. Germline loops: CDR1 MRHNA, CDR2 SNTAGT. The CDR3 is CASSDSGDAGGIRDEQYF. CDR3 nucleotides: TGTGCCAGCAGTGACTCGGGGGATGCAGGGGGTATCCGGGATGAGCAGTACTTC.

In nucleotides, the CDR3 is TGTGCCAGCAGCTCCCCGGGGGTACTTAAAGCTTTCTTT. Translated: CASSSPGVLKAFF. The J gene is TRBJ1-1, the V gene TRBV7-9; D may be TRBD1 (5 bases). The germline V and J ends were trimmed by 4 bases and 9 bases, with 15 bases remaining between them. The CDR3 runs to 13 residues. CDR1 and CDR2 (germline): SEHNR, FQNEAQ (reference sequence). Using reference TRBV7-9 and TRBJ1-1 for the parts outside the CDR3, the full variable domain is DTGVSQNPRHKITKRGQNVTFRCDPISEHNRLYWYRQTLGQGPEFLTYFQNEAQLEKSRLLSDRFSAERPKGSFSTLEIQRTEQGDSAMYLCASSSPGVLKAFFGQGTRLTVV.

This sequence joins TRBV30 and TRBJ2-1; possibly TRBD1 for D (7 bases). The CDR3 runs to 11 residues. From germline, CDR1 is GTSNPN and CDR2 SVGIG (reference sequence). V lost 5 bases, J lost 9 bases, and 11 bases lay in between. The DNA for the CDR3 is TGTGCCTGGGGAGGGGGCAGTGAGCAGTTCTTC. It is translated as CAWGGGSEQFF.

The V call is TRBV12-5, the J call TRBJ2-3; D may be TRBD1 or TRBD2 (6 bases each). CDR3 length: 14 amino acids. Germline V gene lookup returns CDR1 LGHNT and CDR2 FRNRAP. V was pared by 1 base and J by 6 bases, with 11 bases between. The CDR3 DNA reads as TGTGCTAGTGGTTTGGGACAGGCGGGGGATACGCAGTATTTT. Its protein is CASGLGQAGDTQYF.

The chain links TRBV10-3 to TRBJ1-2; D not certain. The CDR3 runs to 15 residues. Germline V CDR1 and CDR2: ENHRY, SYGVKD. Trimming took 4 bases from V and 6 from J, leaving 18 bases between them. In DNA, the CDR3 is TGTGCCATCAGTGTGGAACAGAGCCCCTCGGATGGCTACACCTTC. Protein sequence: CAISVEQSPSDGYTF.

The chain joins TRBV9 to TRBJ2-2; D gene uncertain. V lost 2 bases, J lost 0 bases, and 14 bases lay in between. Germline V gene sequence: CDR1 SGDLS, CDR2 YYNGEE. The CDR3 covers 17 residues. The CDR3 loop reads CASSVSGRPTNTGELFF. The CDR3 bases are TGTGCCAGCAGCGTTTCGGGCAGACCAACGAACACCGGGGAGCTGTTTTTT.

The chain employs TRBV28 and TRBJ2-7; TRBD2 matches 12 bases. This CDR3 is 15 amino acids long. Germline CDR1 reads MDHEN; CDR2 reads SYDVKM. With 6 bases clipped from V and 3 bases from J, the junction kept 6 bases outside the gene matches. CDR3 coding DNA: TGTGCCAGCAGGGCGGGGACTAGCGGGTTCTACGAGCAGTACTTC. Its translation: CASRAGTSGFYEQYF.

The chain joins TRBV9 to TRBJ2-7; 9 nucleotides line up with TRBD2. Germline V lookup: CDR1 SGDLS, CDR2 YYNGEE. The V gene end was trimmed by 3 bases and the J gene end by 0 bases; junction bases not matched to a gene: 4. This CDR3 spans 15 amino acids. Here the CDR3 DNA reads TGTGCCAGCAGCGAGAGCGGGGGGTTCTCCTACGAGCAGTACTTC. It yields the protein CASSESGGFSYEQYF.

This CDR3 is CASSRGGGQGAYEQYF. Here the CDR3 DNA reads TGTGCCAGCAGTAGGGGAGGGGGACAGGGGGCTTACGAGCAGTACTTC. This chain connects TRBV27 to TRBJ2-7; TRBD1 matches 12 bases. CDR3 length equals 16 residues. J gave up 4 bases and V 5 bases, and 9 bases lay outside the gene matches. Germline CDR1 reads MNHEY; CDR2 reads SMNVEV (reference sequence).

V and J are TRBV19 and TRBJ1-2; tentative D call: TRBD1 (5 bases). Looked up from germline, CDR1 is LNHDA and CDR2 is SQIVND (reference sequence). The CDR3 runs to 15 residues. V was cut by 5 bases and J by 4 bases, with 17 bases left in between. CDR3 protein: CASSGQLVEGYGYTF. The CDR3 DNA is TGTGCCAGTAGTGGACAACTGGTAGAGGGCTATGGCTACACCTTC.

The chain joins TRBV5-1 to TRBJ2-2, with D maybe TRBD2 (5 bases). V shed 4 bases and J shed 1 base, with 8 bases lying between them. The germline CDR1 and CDR2 sequences are SGHRS and YFSETQ. The CDR3 spans 14 residues. CDR3 coding DNA: TGCGCCAGCAGCGGTAGCGTGAACACCGGGGAGCTGTTTTTT. This sequence encodes CASSGSVNTGELFF.

The count of this clone is one. The chain links TRBV19 to TRBJ1-1; 10 bases map to TRBD1. Germline V gene lookup returns CDR1 LNHDA and CDR2 SQIVND (reference sequence). V was pared by 6 bases and J by 4 bases, with 11 bases of the junction left unmatched. This CDR3 is built from 16 residues. CDR3 DNA: TGTGCCAGTAGCTCCACCGGGACAGGGGCTTTCACTGAAGCTTTCTTT. This sequence encodes CASSSTGTGAFTEAFF.